This T cell receptor (beta chain) was sequenced for a study of blood T cell repertoires in COVID-19. On the study more broadly: T cells, B-cell-depleted T cells, or PBMCs supplied cDNA or gDNA.

Assay used: immunoSEQ multiplex PCR; TCRdb lists only in-frame clones, some missing. The sample yields hundreds of thousands of clones, roughly 80% seen once. J was trimmed by 4 bases and V by 4 bases; bases with no gene match: 2. The CDR3 contains 12 residues. Germline V gene data show CDR1 as SQVTM and CDR2 as ANQGSEA. This TCR was sampled from a man aged 35-49 years who had been exposed to COVID-19. Sequences were obtained from PBMCs or T cells enriched from blood (not recorded which). The chain couples TRBV29-1 to TRBJ1-1, with TRBD1 identical over 8 bases. The chain's CDR3 is CSVVGQGTEAFF. Here the CDR3 DNA reads TGCAGCGTTGTAGGACAGGGCACTGAAGCTTTCTTT.